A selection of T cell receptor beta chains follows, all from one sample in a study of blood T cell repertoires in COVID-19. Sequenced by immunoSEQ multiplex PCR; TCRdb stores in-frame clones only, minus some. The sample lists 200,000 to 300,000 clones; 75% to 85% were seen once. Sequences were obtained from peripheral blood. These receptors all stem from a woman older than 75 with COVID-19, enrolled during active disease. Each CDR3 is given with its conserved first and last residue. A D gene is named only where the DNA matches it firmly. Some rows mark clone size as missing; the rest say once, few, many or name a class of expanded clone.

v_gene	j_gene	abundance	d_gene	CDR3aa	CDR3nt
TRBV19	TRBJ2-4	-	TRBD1	CASSLQTGGKNIQYF	TGTGCCAGTAGTCTACAGACAGGGGGCAAAAACATTCAGTACTTC
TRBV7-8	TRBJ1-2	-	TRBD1	CASSPGTGAADGGYTF	TGTGCCAGCAGCCCTGGGACAGGGGCCGCTGATGGCGGCTACACCTTC
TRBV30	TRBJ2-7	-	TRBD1	CAWSTLQGQEQYF	TGTGCCTGGAGTACATTACAGGGGCAAGAGCAGTACTTC
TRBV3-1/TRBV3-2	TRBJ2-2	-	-	CASSQSPTGELFF	TGTGCCAGCAGCCAATCCCCTACCGGGGAGCTGTTTTTT
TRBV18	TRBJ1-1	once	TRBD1	CASSPGQLNTEAFF	TGTGCCAGCTCACCGGGACAGTTGAACACTGAAGCTTTCTTT
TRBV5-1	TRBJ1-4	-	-	CASSFTPDEKLFF	TGCGCCAGCAGCTTTACACCCGATGAAAAACTGTTTTTT
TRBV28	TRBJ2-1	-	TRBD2	CASSESGGYHNEQFF	TGTGCCAGCAGCGAGAGCGGGGGGTACCACAATGAGCAGTTCTTC
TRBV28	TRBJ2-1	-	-	CASISSAGSSYNEQFF	TGTGCCAGCATCTCCTCGGCCGGGAGCTCCTACAATGAGCAGTTCTTC
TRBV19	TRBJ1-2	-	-	CASSIDWSKANYGYTF	TGTGCCAGTAGTATTGATTGGTCGAAAGCGAACTATGGCTACACCTTC
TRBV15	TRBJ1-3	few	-	CATSPRGSVGNTIYF	TGTGCCACCAGCCCCCGCGGAAGTGTCGGAAACACCATATATTTT
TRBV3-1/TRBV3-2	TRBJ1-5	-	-	CASSPYPSQPQHF	TGTGCCAGCAGCCCCTACCCTAGTCAGCCCCAGCATTTT
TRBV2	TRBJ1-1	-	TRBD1	CASNRDRMNTEAFF	TGTGCCAGCAATCGGGACAGGATGAACACTGAAGCTTTCTTT
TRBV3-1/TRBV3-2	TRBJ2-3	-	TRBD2	CASSHAGGTDTQYF	TGTGCCAGCAGCCACGCGGGAGGGACAGATACGCAGTATTTT
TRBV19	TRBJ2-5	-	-	CASSRSPTGPKETQYF	TGTGCCAGTAGTAGATCCCCCACAGGGCCTAAAGAGACCCAGTACTTC
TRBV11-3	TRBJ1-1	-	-	CASSFQLYTEAFF	TGTGCCAGCAGCTTTCAACTGTACACTGAAGCTTTCTTT
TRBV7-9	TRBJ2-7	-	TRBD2	CASSLTSGTSYEQYF	TGTGCCAGCAGCCTGACTAGCGGGACATCCTACGAGCAGTACTTC
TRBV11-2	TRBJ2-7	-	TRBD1	CASSTKGTGFRNEQYF	TGTGCCAGCAGCACCAAGGGGACAGGATTTCGTAACGAGCAGTACTTC
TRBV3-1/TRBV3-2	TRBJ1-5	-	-	CASSQRGSVGNQPQHF	TGTGCCAGCAGCCAGAGGGGGTCGGTAGGCAATCAGCCCCAGCATTTT
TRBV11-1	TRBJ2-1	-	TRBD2	CASSPGTSGRYEQFF	TGTGCCAGCAGCCCAGGGACTAGCGGGAGGTATGAGCAGTTCTTC
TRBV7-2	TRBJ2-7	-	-	CASSLGESRAQYF	TGTGCCAGCAGCTTAGGTGAGAGCAGGGCTCAGTACTTC
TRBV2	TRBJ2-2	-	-	CASRGGGELFF	TGTGCCAGCAGAGGCGGCGGGGAGCTGTTTTTT
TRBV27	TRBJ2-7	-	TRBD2	CASSLSWVAGGEQYF	TGTGCCAGCAGTTTATCGTGGGTAGCGGGGGGGGAGCAGTACTTC
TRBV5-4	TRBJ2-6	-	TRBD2	CASSLAGGLGANVLTF	TGTGCCAGCAGCTTGGCGGGGGGGCTTGGGGCCAACGTCCTGACTTTC
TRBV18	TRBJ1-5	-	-	CASSEGSNSNQPQHF	TGTGCCAGCTCAGAGGGTTCGAATAGCAATCAGCCCCAGCATTTT
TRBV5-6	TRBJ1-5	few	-	CASSPWGNRQPQHF	TGTGCCAGCAGCCCGTGGGGAAACAGGCAGCCCCAGCATTTT
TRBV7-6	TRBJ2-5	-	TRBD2	CASSLLAGGRETQYF	TGTGCCAGCAGCTTACTAGCGGGGGGTAGGGAGACCCAGTACTTC
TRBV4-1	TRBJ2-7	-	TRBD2	CASSPRATSGSYEQYF	TGCGCCAGCAGCCCCCGCGCGACTAGCGGATCCTACGAGCAGTACTTC
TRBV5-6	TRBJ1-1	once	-	CASSRAGGPNTEAFF	TGTGCCAGCAGCCGAGCGGGGGGCCCGAACACTGAAGCTTTCTTT
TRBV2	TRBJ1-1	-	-	CASSVQVPYTEAFF	TGTGCCAGCAGTGTACAGGTCCCCTACACTGAAGCTTTCTTT
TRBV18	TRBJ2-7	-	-	CASSPPWGPGEQYF	TGTGCCAGCTCACCACCGTGGGGCCCCGGGGAGCAGTACTTC
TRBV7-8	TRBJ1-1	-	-	CASSLEAGKRFEAFF	TGTGCCAGCAGCTTAGAGGCAGGTAAAAGGTTTGAAGCTTTCTTT
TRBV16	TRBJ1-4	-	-	CASRRHPTNEKLFF	TGTGCCAGCAGGAGGCACCCAACTAATGAAAAACTGTTTTTT
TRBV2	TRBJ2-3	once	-	CASSDLRTDTQYF	TGTGCCAGCAGTGACTTGCGGACAGATACGCAGTATTTT
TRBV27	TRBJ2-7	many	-	CASSFSGGSYEQYF	TGTGCCAGCAGTTTTAGTGGTGGCTCCTACGAGCAGTACTTC
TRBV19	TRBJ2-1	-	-	CASSMRYNEQFF	TGTGCCAGTAGTATGAGGTACAATGAGCAGTTCTTC
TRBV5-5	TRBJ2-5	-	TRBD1	CASSTRTGTETQYF	TGTGCCAGCAGTACGCGGACAGGAACAGAGACCCAGTACTTC
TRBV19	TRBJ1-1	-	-	CASSKQTGLYTEAFF	TGTGCCAGTAGTAAACAAACAGGGCTCTACACTGAAGCTTTCTTT
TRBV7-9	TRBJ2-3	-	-	CASSLKVTTSTDTQYF	TGTGCCAGCAGCTTAAAGGTCACGACTAGCACAGATACGCAGTATTTT
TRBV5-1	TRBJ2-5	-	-	CASSLGAKETQYF	TGCGCCAGCAGCTTGGGGGCCAAAGAGACCCAGTACTTC
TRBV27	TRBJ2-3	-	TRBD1	CATVPWTGGVDTQYF	TGTGCCACCGTACCGTGGACAGGGGGCGTAGATACGCAGTATTTT
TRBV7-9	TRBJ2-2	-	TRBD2	CASSSGGGELFF	TGTGCCAGCAGCTCGGGAGGAGGGGAGCTGTTTTTT
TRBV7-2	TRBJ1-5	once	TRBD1	CASSLDRPGQPQHF	TGTGCCAGCAGCTTGGACAGGCCCGGGCAGCCCCAGCATTTT
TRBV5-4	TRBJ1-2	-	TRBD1	CASSWDRGYGYTF	TGTGCCAGCAGCTGGGACAGGGGCTATGGCTACACCTTC
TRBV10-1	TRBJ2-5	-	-	CASPVSGKETQYF	TGCGCCAGCCCAGTCAGCGGAAAAGAGACCCAGTACTTC
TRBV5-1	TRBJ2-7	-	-	CASSLAGVPEQYF	TGCGCCAGCAGCTTGGCGGGAGTTCCCGAGCAGTACTTC
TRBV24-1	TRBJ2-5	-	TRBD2	CATSEGGTGGETQYF	TGTGCCACCAGTGAAGGCGGGACGGGAGGGGAGACCCAGTACTTC
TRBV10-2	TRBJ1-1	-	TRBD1	CASRETGGTEAFF	TGCGCCAGCAGAGAGACAGGGGGAACTGAAGCTTTCTTT
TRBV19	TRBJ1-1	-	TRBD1	CASSRLRGTEAFF	TGTGCCAGTAGTAGGCTCAGGGGGACCGAAGCTTTCTTT
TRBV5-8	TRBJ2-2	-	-	CASNLQGGSKWTGELFF	TGTGCCAGCAACCTACAGGGAGGGTCCAAATGGACCGGGGAGCTGTTTTTT
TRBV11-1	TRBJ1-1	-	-	CASSLGGDTEAFF	TGTGCCAGCAGCCTCGGCGGGGACACTGAAGCTTTCTTT
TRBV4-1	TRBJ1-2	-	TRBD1	CASSRPTGGIYGYTF	TGCGCCAGCAGCCGACCCACAGGGGGCATTTATGGCTACACCTTC
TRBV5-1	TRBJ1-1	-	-	CASSFSGDTEAFF	TGCGCCAGCAGCTTCTCAGGGGACACTGAAGCTTTCTTT
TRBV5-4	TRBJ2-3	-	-	CATARSRSTDTQYF	TGTGCCACAGCACGAAGCAGGAGCACAGATACGCAGTATTTT
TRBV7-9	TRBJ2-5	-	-	CASSFFPAQGDGETQYF	TGTGCCAGCAGCTTTTTTCCCGCACAGGGTGATGGAGAGACCCAGTACTTC
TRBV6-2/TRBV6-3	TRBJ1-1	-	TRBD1	CASSYSRDRLIEAFF	TGTGCCAGCAGTTACTCTCGGGACAGACTTATAGAAGCTTTCTTT
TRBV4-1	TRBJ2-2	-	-	CASSQGGLNTGELFF	TGCGCCAGCAGCCAAGGCGGGTTGAACACCGGGGAGCTGTTTTTT
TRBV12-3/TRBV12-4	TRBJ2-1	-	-	CASTPQLATEQFF	TGTGCCAGCACCCCCCAACTAGCTACTGAGCAGTTCTTC
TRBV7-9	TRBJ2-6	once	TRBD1	CASSLGTGVGANVLTF	TGTGCCAGCAGCTTAGGGACAGGGGTTGGGGCCAACGTCCTGACTTTC